This T cell receptor (beta chain) comes out of a study of cytomegalovirus exposure and HLA in healthy donors (dated by TCRdb to the late 2010s). The study in broad terms: According to an earlier analysis of a few hundred of the donors, about 179 million T cells yielded 117 million unique TCR beta sequences and 276 Gb of sequence data. An early release that covered some 640 HLA-typed donors contained around 330 gigabases of sequencing data and tens of millions of unique TCR sequences. Of the roughly 410 genotyped donors, 81% were placed in the genetic ancestry cluster associated with self-reported Caucasian donors. The study was designed to test whether signatures of past pathogen exposure could be identified by cataloging public T cell receptors. The study used immunosequencing to profile the T cell repertoires of about 670 subjects and linked those repertoires to cytomegalovirus serostatus. Along with the approximately 700-subject first cohort, a separate validation cohort of roughly 110 different subjects was used. To predict cytomegalovirus infection status, the study combined high-throughput TCR immunosequencing, statistical association of individual TCRs with disease status, and machine learning. In a later analysis, previously published TCR beta repertoires from 670 or so donors were re-analyzed and high-resolution HLA genotyping was added so that TCR occurrence patterns could be studied. Rather than using new phenotypic data, the later analysis identified candidate immune exposures from TCR beta sequences and from how often those sequences occurred across donors. An earlier analysis of nearly 600 of the donors applied high-throughput TCR beta sequencing to assess whether each TCR beta V gene segment acted as functional or pseudogenic. Donor age, sex, ethnicity and CMV serostatus were compiled alongside the repertoire data. A later genetic analysis took genome-wide SNP genotypes for about 55% of the roughly 670 donors and used that subset as a discovery cohort. Every discovery cohort repertoire had been produced on one sequencing platform. HLA typing included class I and class II loci at four-digit resolution. Typing coverage differed by locus: A, B, C, DRB1 and DQB1 were typed in about 620-640 donors, DQA1 in approximately 520, DPA1 in 600 to 610, and DPB1 in just under 480. Because of strong linkage in the cohort, roughly five DR-DQ haplotypes were treated as single units for association and clustering. Across around 400 genotyped donors of the cohort, an average of roughly 230,000 unique TCR beta nucleotide sequences per donor were sequenced, and 15% to 20% of those sequences were non-productive.

This clone was seen more than once but under ten times. No cognate antigen has been identified for it. Per-base quality was not reported, and no clone a single base away is much larger than it. What the research found in general, with its limitations: A further reported finding was that TCR beta sequences accurately predicted the HLA-A and HLA-B alleles for most subjects in the first cohort. A later analysis associated 15,000 to 20,000 TCR beta sequences with specific HLA alleles at a false discovery rate of 0.05. Because HLA typing was missing for some donors at each locus, association tests included only the typed subset. In an earlier analysis of some 500 of the donors, most TCR beta V segments were observed in productive rearrangements about 87% or about 30% of the time, broadly matching IMGT annotations. The sequencing pipeline was judged likely to have produced a cluster of highly shared sequence variants as a technical artifact. Only TCR beta chains were sequenced in this cohort, and the absence of alpha or paired-chain data limited detectable features. Cytomegalovirus status was reported to be diagnosed by the classifier with high specificity and sensitivity in both the original and validation cohorts. It was suggested by the authors that the approach could potentially be generalized to other disease states and immunological phenotypes. Assigning TCR associations to individual alleles was difficult when HLA alleles, especially DR and DQ, strongly co-occurred. Across donors, most TCR sequences were observed very rarely, whereas some public TCRs were present in many individuals. A later analysis found that TCR association rates varied across HLA loci, with DRB1 alleles showing the most associated TCRs and HLA-C alleles the fewest. A later genetic analysis reported fewer N-insertions in productive TCRs among donors in an Asian-associated ancestry cluster than the roughly 640-donor mean. The study gave a list of under 200 TCR beta chains associated with cytomegalovirus. In a later analysis, HLA-associated TCR beta chains showed more clonal expansion and lower generation probabilities than non-associated chains that were equally common. Sequencing depth was assumed to be roughly uniform across donors in the presence/absence analyses, though that assumption may not hold. In a later genetic analysis, a missense DCLRE1C variant was associated with V-gene and J-gene trimming of TCR beta chains, and the association was replicated in an independent cohort. Because counts were too low, about 17 rarely observed V segments, including chromosome 9 orphons, were excluded from the earlier analysis of several hundred of the donors. In vitro tests confirmed that a few of the cytomegalovirus-associated TCR beta chains recognize cytomegalovirus antigens. Several of the top co-occurrence clusters appeared to be linked to parvovirus B19, influenza, CMV and Epstein-Barr virus, according to a later analysis. The only immune exposure information available for the cohort was CMV serostatus. Correlated functional status among segregating V segments might be attributable to linkage disequilibrium, but an unknown experimental factor could not be ruled out. A later analysis found that most CMV-associated TCR beta chains appeared HLA-restricted, with HLA associations seemingly driven largely by CMV exposure.

The cohort consisted of some 670 healthy bone marrow donors. Cohort members were all nominally healthy when sampled, although unrecorded immune exposures were likely present. The donor was CMV seropositive and belonged to the group of 250 to 300 seropositive cohort members. Every donor gave a peripheral blood sample, and the peripheral blood mononuclear cells from that sample were used for TCR beta sequencing. The Qiagen DNeasy Blood Extraction Kit was used to extract genomic DNA from the blood cell samples. The method was the immunoSEQ multiplex PCR assay. For the multiplex PCR, a mixture combining 60 forward primers for TCR Vbeta segments and 13 reverse primers for TCR Jbeta segments was used. Amplification of the CDR3 region of rearranged TCR beta genes was performed with a multiplex PCR assay on genomic DNA. The Illumina HiSeq System was used to sequence the amplified TCR beta libraries as 87-base-pair reads. Per the original workflow: A later analysis counted about 80 million unique TCR beta chains across the 690 or so repertoires, and 10 million to 11 million of these chains were shared by at least two donors. Raw reads were error-corrected and collapsed into unique sequences with a nearest-neighbor algorithm that merged closely related sequences to remove PCR and sequencing errors. To assign V, D and J gene segments, CDR3 sequences were aligned to IMGT reference sequences. For a sequence to be retained, a match of at least six nucleotides to both a V gene segment and a J gene segment was required. Rearrangements were called productive when the CDR3 lacked stop codons and stayed in frame with V and J; all others were non-productive. Following IMGT convention, CDR3 was defined as the stretch from the second conserved V-encoded cysteine up to the conserved J-encoded phenylalanine. The earlier analysis of fewer than 750 of the donors excluded sequences that lacked an unambiguous match to a single V gene segment. In an earlier analysis of roughly 600 of the donors, a V segment was called functional when productive rearrangements were above 56.7%, and segregating when the standard deviation between donors exceeded 5%. A statistical classification framework was developed to diagnose cytomegalovirus status using the catalog of TCR beta chain sequences. A later analysis assigned V and J genes by comparing TCR nucleotide sequences with IMGT/GENE-DB human TR gene sequences. The TCRdist pipeline was used in a later analysis to assign CDR3 sequences and most-parsimonious VDJ recombination scenarios. In a later analysis, each TCR beta chain was defined by its CDR3 amino acid sequence together with its V-gene family, and reads lacking a unique V-gene family were excluded. In a later analysis, approximately 640 highly shared, low-generation-probability nucleotide sequences were removed to address suspected cross-contamination and a sequencing artifact. For each public chain, a later analysis derived a clonal expansion index from normalized ranks of inferred template counts within each repertoire. In a later analysis, generation probabilities were computed with a VDJ recombination model fitted to out-of-frame rearrangements, and the resulting probabilities were checked against IGoR. A later analysis scored TCR-TCR, TCR-HLA and TCR-CMV co-occurrence with hypergeometric tests, applying a repertoire-size bias correction to TCR pairs. False discovery rates were estimated in a later analysis by permuting HLA or CMV assignments 20 times. In a later analysis, co-occurring TCRs were grouped with DBSCAN, and TCRdist sequence similarity was added when clustering was performed within HLA-allele-positive subsets. Co-occurrence clustering excluded repertoires with fewer than 30,000 or more than 120,000 public chains, plus five with anomalous nucleotide sharing. Held by TCRdb, this immuneACCESS table contains in-frame sequences only and omits some clones. Under half of the omission traces to an unresolved V gene where checked; the cause of the rest is unknown. V and J calls and clone size come straight from that table; D and trimming were deduced from the DNA. Within this sample are about 160,000 clones, with 60% to 80% of them counted one time only. Of the sample, roughly 2% falls within the top ten clones.

Sequencing input: PBMCs. This TCR was recovered from a man between 50 and 59 years old in good health and CMV-seropositive.

The nucleotides read TGTGCCAGCAGCTTCGAGGGTTTTGAAGCTTTCTTT. Its protein is CASSFEGFEAFF. The rearranged chain carries TRBV7-3 and TRBJ1-1; no D gene can be assigned with confidence. The CDR3 measures 12 amino acids from cysteine to phenylalanine. The kept DNA is CDR3 alone, 36 bases in frame from the first base. CDR1 is given as SGHTA and CDR2 as FQGTGA, both from the germline V gene. The junction carries 9 bases between V and J, which are trimmed by 3 bases and 7 bases respectively.